These 29 T cell receptor beta chains came from one sample sequenced in a study of cytomegalovirus exposure and HLA in healthy donors. The PCR employed 60 Vbeta primers together with 13 Jbeta primers. Profiled with immunoSEQ multiplex PCR; TCRdb holds only in-frame clones, not every one. The sample lists about 77,000 clones, nearly 80% seen once, with around 4.5% in the top ten. Sample: PBMCs. The receptor source for this set is a man aged 40-55 years in good health and CMV-seronegative.

The chain carries TRBV10-1 and TRBJ2-2; 8 positions agree with TRBD2. CDR3 length: 16 amino acids. Trimming at V came to 4 bases and at J to 4 bases, leaving 8 bases not matched to a gene. From germline, CDR1 is WNHNN and CDR2 SYGVQD (reference sequence). Here the CDR3 reads CASSVAGSPATGELFF. The CDR3 DNA reads TGCGCCAGCAGTGTAGCGGGGTCCCCCGCCACCGGGGAGCTGTTTTTT.

This chain uses TRBV29-1 with TRBJ2-7, with TRBD2 as a possible D gene (6 bases). The CDR3 is 12 residues long. In germline, CDR1 is SQVTM, CDR2 ANQGSEA. V was clipped by 4 bases and J by 4 bases, with 11 bases between them. The CDR3 reads CSVVFGGYEQYF. For the CDR3, the DNA is TGCAGCGTTGTTTTTGGGGGGTACGAGCAGTACTTC.

J is TRBJ2-7 and V is TRBV6-6, with 9 nucleotides matching TRBD1. Trimming at V came to 6 bases and at J to 7 bases, leaving 10 bases not matched to a gene. CDR3 size: 14 residues. Germline CDR1 MNHNY, CDR2 SVGAGI (reference sequence). The DNA for the CDR3 is TGTGCCAGCAGCCGCGAGGGGACAGGGTATGAGCAGTACTTC. Translated, it gives CASSREGTGYEQYF.

V gene TRBV7-2 combines with J gene TRBJ2-2; 7 positions match TRBD2. Germline V gives CDR1 SGHTA, CDR2 FQGNSA. Trimming at V came to 7 bases and at J to 2 bases, leaving 4 bases not matched to a gene. The CDR3 is made up of 14 amino acids. The CDR3 protein is CASNGGRNTGELFF. The DNA for the CDR3 is TGTGCCAGCAATGGCGGGAGAAACACCGGGGAGCTGTTTTTT.

The chain recombines TRBV7-8 with TRBJ2-1; D is unresolved. The CDR3 runs 11 residues. Trimming took 4 bases from V and 9 from J, leaving 7 bases between them. The germline CDR1 and CDR2 sequences are SGHVS and FQNEAQ. The CDR3 DNA reads as TGTGCCAGCAGCTCTCTGGCTGAGCAGTTCTTC. As protein: CASSSLAEQFF.

CDR3 sequence (DNA): TGCGCCAGCAGCCAAGGACTAGCGGACTCCTACGAGCAGTACTTC. Protein product: CASSQGLADSYEQYF. The gene calls are TRBV4-3 and TRBJ2-7; 9 nucleotides match TRBD2. Germline CDR1 LGHNA, CDR2 YSLEER. The CDR3 covers 15 residues. Trimming cost V 1 base and J 0 bases; bases outside gene matches: 1.

CDR3 sequence reads: CASSRNTGELFF. The CDR3 coding sequence is TGTGCCAGCAGCCGGAACACCGGGGAGCTGTTTTTT. This chain connects TRBV5-4 to TRBJ2-2; D is unresolved. Germline CDR1 is SGHNT and CDR2 is YYREEE (reference sequence). Between the trimmed V and J ends, which lost 4 bases and 1 base, there was a span of 2 bases. This CDR3 spans 12 amino acids.

The chain joins TRBV23-1 to TRBJ2-7, with 9 positions matching TRBD1. TRBV23-1 is an ORF for which the function is uncertain. The V gene end was trimmed by 0 bases and the J gene end by 4 bases; junction bases not matched to a gene: 13. CDR3 size: 18 residues. The CDR3 region is CASSQSRGPGQGQYEQYF. The CDR3 nucleotides are TGCGCCAGCAGTCAATCGAGAGGACCGGGACAGGGACAGTACGAGCAGTACTTC.

The V gene is TRBV18, the J gene TRBJ2-5, with 10 nucleotides matching TRBD1. The J segment lost 5 bases and the V segment lost 4 bases, leaving 7 bases of the junction unmatched. This CDR3 is 15 amino acids long. CDR1 and CDR2 (germline): KGHSH, LQKENI. The CDR3 sequence is CASSLKTGGGETQYF. The CDR3 DNA reads as TGTGCCAGCTCACTGAAGACAGGGGGCGGGGAGACCCAGTACTTC.

The chain carries TRBV7-2 and TRBJ2-4; 10 bases are a match to TRBD1. The CDR3 covers 16 residues. Per the germline V gene, CDR1 is SGHTA and CDR2 is FQGNSA. V dropped 4 bases and J dropped 1; count of bases not matched to a gene: 4. The chain's CDR3 is CASSSTGGAAKNIQYF. The CDR3 nucleotides read TGTGCCAGCAGCTCGACAGGGGGCGCCGCCAAAAACATTCAGTACTTC.

The chain carries TRBV2 and TRBJ2-2; D gene unclear. Looked up from germline, CDR1 is SNHLY and CDR2 is FYNNEI. This CDR3 is 16 amino acids long. Trimming took off 4 bases at V and 4 bases at J, with 16 bases between the two ends. CDR3 DNA sequence: TGTGCCAGCAGTGCTTTCGGGTTCCTTCTCACCGGGGAGCTGTTTTTT. Its protein is CASSAFGFLLTGELFF.

The chain links TRBV5-1 to TRBJ2-2, with 10 bases that match TRBD2. Germline loops: CDR1 SGHRS, CDR2 YFSETQ. V shed 2 bases and J 8 bases; nucleotides not matched to a gene: 9. The CDR3 sequence is 16 residues long. The CDR3 coding sequence is TGCGCCAGCAGCTTTGACGGCCCTAGCGGGAGAGGGGAGCTGTTTTTT. Translating gives CASSFDGPSGRGELFF.

V and J are TRBV9 and TRBJ2-7; weak D call: TRBD2 (6 bases). Trimming removed 0 bases at V and 0 bases at J, with 10 bases between. CDR1 and CDR2 from the germline V gene are SGDLS and YYNGEE. The CDR3 is made up of 15 amino acids. The CDR3 is CASSVVGGSSYEQYF. The CDR3 nucleotides are TGTGCCAGCAGCGTAGTCGGGGGATCCTCCTACGAGCAGTACTTC.

This clone showed up just a few times. The chain recombines TRBV15 with TRBJ2-7; 15 nucleotides line up with TRBD2. The V and J ends lost 1 base and 6 bases, in that order; junction bases with no gene match: 16. The CDR3 is 20 amino acids. The germline V gene has CDR1 LNHNV and CDR2 YYDKDF (reference sequence). CDR3 DNA: TGTGCCACCAGCAGAGCAGTCGGGACAGGACTAGCGGGAGGGCCCCTCGAGCAGTACTTC. The encoded protein is CATSRAVGTGLAGGPLEQYF. Supplemented by reference TRBV15 and TRBJ2-7, the full variable domain reads DAMVIQNPRYQVTQFGKPVTLSCSQTLNHNVMYWYQQKSSQAPKLLFHYYDKDFNNEADTPDNFQSRRPNTSFCFLDIRSPGLGDTAMYLCATSRAVGTGLAGGPLEQYFGPGTRLTVT.

The rearrangement joins TRBV10-2 to TRBJ2-3; D not resolved. Germline CDR1 and CDR2: WSHSY and SAAADI. V lost 7 bases and J lost 0, with 11 bases in between. CDR3 length: 14 residues. CDR3 sequence (DNA): TGCGCCAGCAAACAGCCAGTTAGCACAGATACGCAGTATTTT. This sequence encodes CASKQPVSTDTQYF.

The chain links TRBV9 to TRBJ2-1; D is undetermined. Germline CDR1 reads SGDLS; CDR2 reads YYNGEE. V shed 0 bases and J shed 0 bases, with 7 bases lying between them. This CDR3 has 15 amino acids. CDR3 region: CASSVAASSYNEQFF. CDR3 bases: TGTGCCAGCAGCGTAGCTGCTAGCTCCTACAATGAGCAGTTCTTC.

This clone was counted a few times. The V call is TRBV7-9, the J call TRBJ2-3; D is perhaps TRBD2 (6 bases). The germline gives CDR1 SEHNR, CDR2 FQNEAQ (reference sequence). The length of the CDR3 is 16 residues. V lost 5 bases and J 5 bases, leaving 20 bases between the germline ends. CDR3 DNA sequence: TGTGCCAGCAGCGACGGGCGGGGCCGGCAGGTAGATACGCAGTATTTT. It translates to CASSDGRGRQVDTQYF.

The chain recombines TRBV4-2 with TRBJ2-3; 7 bases fit TRBD2. Unmatched junction bases numbered 13, after V lost 3 bases and J lost 1 base. The CDR3 sequence is 18 residues long. Germline V gene data show CDR1 as LGHNA and CDR2 as YNFKEQ. CDR3 region: CASSQVSGPAFRTDTQYF. CDR3 nucleotide sequence: TGTGCCAGCAGCCAGGTTAGCGGGCCCGCCTTTCGCACAGATACGCAGTATTTT.

Remarks on this clone: At one of its ends the junction is not consistent with the germline gene, which may arise from a read error. The CDR3 nucleotides read TGTGCTAGCAGCCCCCTAGCGGGCTCCTACAATGAGCAGTTCTTC. Amino acid sequence: CASSPLAGSYNEQFF. The V call is TRBV7-7, the J call TRBJ2-1; 8 bases are shared with TRBD2. CDR3 length: 15 amino acids. Germline V lookup: CDR1 SSHAT, CDR2 FNYEAQ (reference sequence).

The CDR3: CAISAQGGSFGQYF. In DNA, the CDR3 is TGTGCCATCAGTGCGCAGGGAGGTAGCTTTGGGCAGTACTTC. The V and J genes are TRBV10-3 and TRBJ2-7, with D maybe TRBD2 (6 bases). V was pared by 4 bases and J by 9 bases, with 19 bases between. CDR1 ENHRY and CDR2 SYGVKD come from the germline V gene. The CDR3 sequence is 14 residues long.

This chain connects TRBV30 to TRBJ2-2; perhaps TRBD2 as D (6 bases). Germline V gene data show CDR1 as GTSNPN and CDR2 as SVGIG (reference sequence). The length of the CDR3 is 14 residues. V lost 7 bases, J lost 8 bases, and 20 bases lay in between. CDR3 residues: CASRRYGSGGELFF. Written as DNA, the CDR3 is TGTGCCTCTCGGAGATACGGGAGTGGAGGGGAGCTGTTTTTT.

The chain joins TRBV9 to TRBJ2-7; 7 nucleotides match TRBD1. Germline-derived CDR1 and CDR2 are SGDLS and YYNGEE. Trimming removed 5 bases from V and 2 bases from J; junction bases left unmatched: 7. The CDR3 has 14 amino acids. This CDR3 is CASSPLDRAYEQYF. The CDR3 DNA follows: TGTGCCAGCAGTCCTCTAGACAGGGCCTACGAGCAGTACTTC.

The chain combines TRBV28 with TRBJ2-7, with 10 bases aligning to TRBD1. The V gene's germline CDR1 is MDHEN and CDR2 SYDVKM. V shed 5 bases, J shed 0 bases, and the junction held 4 bases outside the gene matches. The CDR3 covers 15 residues. The chain's CDR3 is CASSSRDRGSYEQYF. CDR3 bases: TGTGCCAGCAGTAGCCGGGACAGGGGCTCCTACGAGCAGTACTTC.

The J gene is TRBJ2-1, the V gene TRBV9; 13 bases match TRBD2. The germline gives CDR1 SGDLS, CDR2 YYNGEE. V lost 4 bases to trimming and J lost 9 bases; unmatched junction nucleotides: 7. This CDR3 region has 15 residues. CDR3 nucleotides: TGTGCCAGCAGCCCAGGACTAGCGGGAGCGGCTGAGCAGTTCTTC. The encoded protein is CASSPGLAGAAEQFF. The full variable domain, completed using reference TRBV9 and TRBJ2-1, is DSGVTQTPKHLITATGQRVTLRCSPRSGDLSVYWYQQSLDQGLQFLIQYYNGEERAKGNILERFSAQQFPDLHSELNLSSLELGDSALYFCASSPGLAGAAEQFFGPGTRLTVL.

As DNA, the CDR3 is TGTGCCAGCAGTCCCCCGGGGACACACGAGGGTGAGCAGTTCTTC. Translating gives CASSPPGTHEGEQFF. The chain uses TRBV6-5 and TRBJ2-1, with a weak D call TRBD1 (6 bases). Germline V gene data show CDR1 as MNHEY and CDR2 as SVGAGI. Trimming removed 5 bases from V and 9 bases from J, with 20 bases in between. The CDR3 extends over 15 amino acids.

The rearrangement links TRBV23-1 to TRBJ1-5; TRBD1 aligns across 8 bases. TRBV23-1 is an open reading frame whose function is uncertain. This CDR3 is built from 15 residues. J gave up 7 bases and V 2 bases, and 7 bases lay outside the gene matches. CDR3 coding DNA: TGCGCCAGCAGTCAACTGGGCCAGGGGGCCCAGCCCCAGCATTTT. Protein: CASSQLGQGAQPQHF.

The genes are TRBV30 and TRBJ1-2; D gene unclear. CDR1 is GTSNPN, CDR2 SVGIG, per germline (reference sequence). With 4 bases removed from V and 6 bases from J, the gap between germline ends came to 12 bases. There are 12 residues in the CDR3. The CDR3 reads CAWTLAPNGYTF. The CDR3, as DNA: TGTGCCTGGACACTAGCGCCAAATGGCTACACCTTC.

The V and J genes are TRBV6-5 and TRBJ2-1; 10 positions agree with TRBD1. The CDR3 runs 12 residues. Germline loops: CDR1 MNHEY, CDR2 SVGAGI. Trimming removed 9 bases from V and 10 bases from J; junction bases left unmatched: 6. Here the CDR3 DNA reads TGTGCCAGTTGGACAGGGGGTAGGGAGCAGTTCTTC. The encoded protein is CASWTGGREQFF.

CDR3 amino acids: CASSSGTGKSYGYTF. The CDR3 DNA reads as TGTGCCAGCAGCTCCGGGACAGGGAAGAGCTATGGCTACACCTTC. The V and J genes are TRBV7-2 and TRBJ1-2; 9 nucleotides align to TRBD1. Germline CDR1 is SGHTA and CDR2 is FQGNSA. This CDR3 spans 15 amino acids. The V and J ends lost 4 bases and 4 bases, in that order; junction bases with no gene match: 7.